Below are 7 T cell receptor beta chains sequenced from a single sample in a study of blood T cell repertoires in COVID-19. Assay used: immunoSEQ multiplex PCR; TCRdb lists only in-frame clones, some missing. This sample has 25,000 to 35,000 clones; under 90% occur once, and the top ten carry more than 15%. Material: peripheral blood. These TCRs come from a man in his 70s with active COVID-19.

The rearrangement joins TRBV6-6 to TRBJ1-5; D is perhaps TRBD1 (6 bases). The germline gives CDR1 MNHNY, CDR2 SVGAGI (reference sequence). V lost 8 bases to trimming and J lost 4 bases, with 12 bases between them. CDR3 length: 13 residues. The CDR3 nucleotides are TGTGCCAGCGCGGGGGCCGCTAATCAGCCCCAGCATTTT. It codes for CASAGAANQPQHF.

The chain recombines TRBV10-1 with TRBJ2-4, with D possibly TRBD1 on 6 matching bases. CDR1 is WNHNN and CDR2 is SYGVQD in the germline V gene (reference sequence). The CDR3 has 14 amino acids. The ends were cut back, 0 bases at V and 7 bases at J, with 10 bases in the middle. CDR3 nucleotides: TGCGCCAGCAGTGAGTCGGGCAGGGGTAACATTCAGTACTTC. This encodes CASSESGRGNIQYF.

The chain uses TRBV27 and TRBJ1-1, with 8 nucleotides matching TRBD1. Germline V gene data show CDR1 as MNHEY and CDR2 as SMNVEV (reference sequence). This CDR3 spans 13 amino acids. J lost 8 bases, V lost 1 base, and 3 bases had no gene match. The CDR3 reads CASSLWQGAEAFF. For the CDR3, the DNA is TGTGCCAGCAGTTTATGGCAGGGGGCCGAAGCTTTCTTT.

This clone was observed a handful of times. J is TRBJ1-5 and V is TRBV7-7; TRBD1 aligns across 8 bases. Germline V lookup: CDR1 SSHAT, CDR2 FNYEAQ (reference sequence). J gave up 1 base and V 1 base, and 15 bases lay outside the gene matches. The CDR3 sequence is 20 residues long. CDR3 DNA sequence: TGTGCCAGCAGCTTAGTTCAAGGACAGGGTGGGAGAGCAAGCAATCAGCCCCAGCATTTT. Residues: CASSLVQGQGGRASNQPQHF.

CDR3 amino acids: CASSLAGTVDEQYF. For the CDR3, the DNA is TGTGCCAGCAGCTTAGCGGGGACAGTCGACGAGCAGTACTTC. This sequence joins TRBV7-2 and TRBJ2-7, with 7 bases lining up with TRBD1. The CDR3 consists of 14 residues. Germline trimming cut 0 bases from V and 5 bases from J; bases unmatched to any gene: 4. Per germline, CDR1 SGHTA and CDR2 FQGNSA.

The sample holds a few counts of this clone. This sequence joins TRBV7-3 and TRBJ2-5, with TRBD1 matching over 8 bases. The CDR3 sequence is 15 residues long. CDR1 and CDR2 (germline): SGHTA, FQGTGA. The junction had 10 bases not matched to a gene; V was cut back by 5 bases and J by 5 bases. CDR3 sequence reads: CASSPDRGFAETQYF. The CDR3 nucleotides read TGTGCCAGCAGCCCCGACAGGGGATTTGCGGAGACCCAGTACTTC. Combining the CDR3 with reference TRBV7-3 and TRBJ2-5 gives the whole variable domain GAGVSQTPSNKVTEKGKYVELRCDPISGHTALYWYRQSLGQGPEFLIYFQGTGAADDSGLPNDRFFAVRPEGSVSTLKIQRTERGDSAVYLCASSPDRGFAETQYFGPGTRLLVL.

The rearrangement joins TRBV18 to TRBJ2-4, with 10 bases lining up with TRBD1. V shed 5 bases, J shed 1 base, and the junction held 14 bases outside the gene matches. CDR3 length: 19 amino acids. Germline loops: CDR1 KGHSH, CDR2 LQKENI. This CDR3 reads CASSSAPGQGIRAKNIQYF. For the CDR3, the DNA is TGTGCCAGCTCATCAGCTCCGGGACAGGGGATTCGGGCCAAAAACATTCAGTACTTC.